The T cell receptor beta chain described here comes from a study of regulatory T cells in long-lasting Graves disease. The study's findings and limits: It was in persistent disease that TRBV28, TRBJ1-2 and TRBJ2-5 were favored. Among persistent patients, a larger number of public clonotypes were shared (about 2,800) than among newly diagnosed patients (roughly 1,000).

Time point reported: persistent/refractory GD, antithyroid drugs over 5 years with positive TRAb. TCR sequences were obtained from RNA taken from PBMCs. Criteria from the American Thyroid Association guidelines were applied to diagnose Graves' disease. Note on this clonotype: The antigen is not known.

TCR beta libraries were built with iRepertoire HTBI primers and Arm-PCR of CDR3 regions. Per the original methods: From all samples, identification returned roughly 15 TRBJ and 60 or so TRBV segments. TCRdb ran MiXCR on the multiplex PCR reads and lists one entry per CDR3 protein. The V and J calls were determined by TCRdb, not by the authors. The sample yields 400,000 to 450,000 distinct CDR3 sequences, 23% seen once. Germline V gene lookup returns CDR1 MNHNS and CDR2 SASEGT. V lost 5 bases to trimming and J lost 2 bases, with 18 bases between them. The length of the CDR3 is 16 residues. The sequence derives from a female donor with Graves disease. J is TRBJ1-1 and V is TRBV6-1; a possible D gene is TRBD1 (5 bases). Here the sequenced sample was peripheral blood mononuclear cells (PBMCs), taken when the disease was refractory, from a patient treated with antithyroid drugs. The CDR3 reads CASSPVKGVPNTEAFF. The DNA for the CDR3 is TGTGCCAGCAGTCCGGTCAAAGGGGTCCCTAACACTGAAGCTTTCTTT.